These 30 T cell receptor beta chains were sequenced from one sample in a study of shared T cell receptors in the human thymus (dated by TCRdb to about 2021). Libraries were prepared through the immunoSEQ multiplex PCR assay. Imported from immuneACCESS, the table was reduced by TCRdb to in-frame sequences with V and J called. These copies leave out some clones; in studies compared against another copy, an unresolved V gene accounts for under half, and the cause of the remainder is not known. The sample records more than 300,000 clones, over 90% of which are singletons. Approximately 0.02% of the sample lies in the top ten. Material: thymocytes. These receptors were obtained from a human donor.

J is TRBJ2-7 and V is TRBV6-5, with a weak D call TRBD2 (6 bases). The length of the CDR3 is 13 residues. Deletions cut 7 bases from V and 3 bases from J, with 13 bases between. Germline values: CDR1 MNHEY, CDR2 SVGAGI. CDR3 bases: TGTGCCAGCACCCCGGGACTGGGCTACGAGCAGTACTTC. It specifies CASTPGLGYEQYF.

Concerning this clone itself: No conserved phenylalanine or tryptophan ends this CDR3, so it is likely a read error. The limits of the CDR3 on the DNA are not certain, so only TCRdb's listed CDR3 is given. The chain is built from TRBV4-3 and TRBJ1-2; the table's D call of TRBD1 was not tested on the DNA. The CDR3 sequence runs 13 residues, both termini included. Germline V CDR1 and CDR2: LGHNA, YSLEER. The CDR3 spells CASSQSGQRASSL.

In its sample, this clone was seen a few times. The chain uses TRBV27 and TRBJ1-1; 7 bases match TRBD1. This CDR3 region has 15 residues. V dropped 4 bases and J dropped 2; count of bases not matched to a gene: 7. Germline V CDR1 and CDR2: MNHEY, SMNVEV (reference sequence). The CDR3 DNA is TGTGCCAGCAGTTCGACGACAGGGCCAAACACTGAAGCTTTCTTT. This codes for CASSSTTGPNTEAFF.

This rearrangement joins TRBV21-1 to TRBJ1-1; TRBD1 reflects the table's D call only, with no check against the DNA. TRBV21-1 is a recognized pseudogene. The CDR3 contains 16 residues. Here the CDR3 reads CASSNDRAQMNTEAFF. The CDR3 coding sequence is TGTGCCAGCAGCAATGACAGGGCCCAAATGAACACTGAAGCTTTCTTT.

The V and J genes are TRBV7-9 and TRBJ2-1; 9 bases map to TRBD2. Per the germline V gene, CDR1 is SEHNR and CDR2 is FQNEAQ (reference sequence). This CDR3 is 15 amino acids long. Losses at the gene ends were 4 bases for V and 9 bases for J; bases not matched to a gene: 10. DNA for the CDR3: TGTGCCAGCAGCTCACCGGGACTAGCTAGGGTTGAGCAGTTCTTC. Residues: CASSSPGLARVEQFF.

The chain's CDR3 is CASSLGPLRASYEQYF. The CDR3 region has the DNA TGTGCCAGCAGCTTAGGGCCTCTACGGGCCTCCTACGAGCAGTACTTC. The chain joins TRBV7-9 to TRBJ2-7; no firm D call. CDR1 and CDR2 from the germline V gene are SEHNR and FQNEAQ (reference sequence). The V gene lost 1 base and the J gene lost 0 bases, with 13 bases spanning the gap. This CDR3 has 16 amino acids.

Here the CDR3 DNA reads TGTGCCAGCAGTGGTCTCCTTGCCTACGAGCAGTACTTC. This encodes CASSGLLAYEQYF. This sequence joins TRBV6-1 and TRBJ2-7; no firm D call. V was cut by 4 bases and J by 2 bases, with 9 bases left in between. Germline loops: CDR1 MNHNS, CDR2 SASEGT. The CDR3 is made up of 13 amino acids.

In regard to this clone: This specimen includes other DNA sequences encoding the same CDR3. The V gene is TRBV29-1, the J gene TRBJ1-1, with D uncertain. Germline CDR1 is SQVTM and CDR2 is ANQGSEA. Trimming cost V 2 bases and J 3 bases, with 16 bases left between them. CDR3 size: 15 residues. The CDR3 DNA reads TGCAGCGTTGAATTGGAGGTATCAAGGGACACTGAAGCTTTCTTT. Its protein product is CSVELEVSRDTEAFF.

This clone was detected only a few times. The chain carries TRBV5-6 and TRBJ2-4; D is possibly TRBD1 or TRBD2 (6 bases each). The germline V gene encodes CDR1 SGHDT and CDR2 YYEEEE. This CDR3 spans 17 amino acids. The V and J ends lost 3 bases and 10 bases respectively, with 26 bases between them. As DNA, the CDR3 is TGTGCCAGCAGCTGGGGGGTCAGGTGGGTCGCCAGGGGTATTCAGTACTTC. The encoded protein is CASSWGVRWVARGIQYF.

The V call is TRBV28, the J call TRBJ1-2, with 9 bases matching TRBD1. The V segment lost 8 bases and the J segment 8 bases; nucleotides outside the gene matches: 12. This CDR3 comprises 14 residues. Germline V lookup: CDR1 MDHEN, CDR2 SYDVKM. The DNA for the CDR3 is TGTGCCAGCGGTTCGGGACAGGGCCCTAGGGGCTACACCTTC. Translating gives CASGSGQGPRGYTF.

The chain is built from TRBV28 and TRBJ2-7, with D perhaps assigned TRBD1 or TRBD2 (5 bases each). Deletions cut 4 bases from V and 6 bases from J, with 13 bases between. CDR1 is MDHEN, CDR2 SYDVKM, per germline. The CDR3 spans 13 residues. The CDR3 DNA is TGTGCCAGCAGTTGGGACCCACACGGCGAGCAGTACTTC. It is translated as CASSWDPHGEQYF.

The rearrangement joins TRBV5-1 to TRBJ2-7, with D perhaps assigned TRBD1 or TRBD2 (5 bases each). The germline V and J ends were trimmed by 0 bases and 4 bases, with 11 bases remaining between them. There are 14 residues in the CDR3. Germline loops: CDR1 SGHRS, CDR2 YFSETQ. The CDR3 DNA follows: TGCGCCAGCAGCTTGGCGGGGACGTGGTACGAGCAGTACTTC. This gives the protein CASSLAGTWYEQYF. Variable domain in full (rest from reference TRBV5-1 and TRBJ2-7): KAGVTQTPRYLIKTRGQQVTLSCSPISGHRSVSWYQQTPGQGLQFLFEYFSETQRNKGNFPGRFSGRQFSNSRSEMNVSTLELGDSALYLCASSLAGTWYEQYFGPGTRLTVT.

This sequence joins TRBV5-5 and TRBJ1-2, with D possibly being TRBD1 (6 bases). Trimming stripped 4 bases from V and 5 bases from J, with 15 bases between. CDR1 SGHKS and CDR2 YYEKEE come from the germline V gene (reference sequence). The CDR3 extends over 14 amino acids. The CDR3 loop is CASSVGQPGYGYTF. The DNA for the CDR3 is TGTGCCAGCAGCGTCGGACAGCCTGGGTATGGCTACACCTTC.

The J gene is TRBJ2-7, the V gene TRBV2; 9 nucleotides align to TRBD1. V dropped 4 bases and J dropped 5; count of bases not matched to a gene: 6. This CDR3 comprises 14 residues. CDR1 is SNHLY, CDR2 FYNNEI, per germline. CDR3 residues: CASSGARQGDEQYF. The CDR3 DNA sequence: TGTGCCAGCAGTGGGGCGAGACAGGGGGACGAGCAGTACTTC.

This clone came up once. This chain connects TRBV5-6 to TRBJ1-1; 8 bases agree with TRBD1. The CDR3 runs to 17 residues. From germline, CDR1 is SGHDT and CDR2 YYEEEE. Trimming cost V 0 bases and J 4 bases; bases outside gene matches: 11. Here the CDR3 reads CASSLGQGARGGTEAFF. The CDR3 nucleotides are TGTGCCAGCAGCTTGGGGCAGGGGGCGCGGGGTGGCACTGAAGCTTTCTTT.

This rearrangement joins TRBV27 to TRBJ2-7, with D hard to call. The CDR3 length is 17 residues. V was cut by 2 bases and J by 3 bases, with 20 bases left in between. Germline V gives CDR1 MNHEY, CDR2 SMNVEV (reference sequence). DNA of the CDR3: TGTGCCAGCAGTTTAAAAACCCCCTGGATTAGCATCTACGAGCAGTACTTC. Its translation: CASSLKTPWISIYEQYF.

This clone was counted a single time. The chain uses TRBV5-1 and TRBJ2-1; no clear D. Germline assignment: CDR1 SGHRS and CDR2 YFSETQ. V lost 4 bases and J lost 0, with 8 bases in between. The CDR3 covers 14 residues. CDR3 amino acids: CASSRRSSYNEQFF. CDR3 nucleotide sequence: TGCGCCAGCAGCCGTAGGAGCTCCTACAATGAGCAGTTCTTC. The full variable domain, rest sourced from reference TRBV5-1 and TRBJ2-1, is KAGVTQTPRYLIKTRGQQVTLSCSPISGHRSVSWYQQTPGQGLQFLFEYFSETQRNKGNFPGRFSGRQFSNSRSEMNVSTLELGDSALYLCASSRRSSYNEQFFGPGTRLTVL.

This clone showed up just a few times. The gene calls are TRBV5-1 and TRBJ1-5, with TRBD1 matching over 9 bases. V was pared by 4 bases and J by 5 bases, with 4 bases of the junction left unmatched. The CDR3 contains 14 residues. Germline V lookup: CDR1 SGHRS, CDR2 YFSETQ. CDR3 in DNA: TGCGCCAGCAGCCGCTGGACAGGGGATCAGCCCCAGCATTTT. Translated, it gives CASSRWTGDQPQHF.

The chain uses TRBV25-1 and TRBJ2-2, with D perhaps TRBD2 (6 bases). This CDR3 spans 16 amino acids. V was trimmed by 0 bases and J by 2 bases, leaving 10 bases between them. Germline CDR1 reads MGHDK; CDR2 reads SYGVNS. CDR3 nucleotide sequence: TGTGCCAGCAGTGAATATAGGGACTTCAACACCGGGGAGCTGTTTTTT. Protein product: CASSEYRDFNTGELFF.

The V and J genes are TRBV18 and TRBJ1-1, with no clear D. Between the trimmed V and J ends, which lost 2 bases and 5 bases, there was a span of 9 bases. CDR1 is KGHSH, CDR2 LQKENI, per germline. The CDR3 totals 13 residues. CDR3 sequence (DNA): TGTGCCAGCTCACCAGGACTTTCTACTGAAGCTTTCTTT. This encodes CASSPGLSTEAFF. The entire variable domain, with the rest obtained from reference TRBV18 and TRBJ1-1, is as follows: NAGVMQNPRHLVRRRGQEARLRCSPMKGHSHVYWYRQLPEEGLKFMVYLQKENIIDESGMPKERFSAEFPKEGPSILRIQQVVRGDSAAYFCASSPGLSTEAFFGQGTRLTVV.

V is TRBV11-2 and J is TRBJ2-7; D uncertain. Trimming took off 5 bases at V and 7 bases at J, with 12 bases between the two ends. Germline CDR1 reads SGHAT; CDR2 reads FQNNGV. This CDR3 has 12 amino acids. The CDR3 loop reads CASSQGSPEQYF. The DNA for the CDR3 is TGTGCCAGCAGCCAAGGCTCCCCAGAGCAGTACTTC.

The chain joins TRBV14 to TRBJ2-1; D tentatively reads TRBD1 or TRBD2 (6 bases each). The CDR3 is 16 residues long. CDR1 is SGHDN, CDR2 FVKESK, per germline. V was trimmed by 1 base and J by 8 bases, leaving 18 bases between them. CDR3 in DNA: TGTGCCAGCAGCCAAGGGGTCGCCCTAGGGGGGTATGAGCAGTTCTTC. It is translated as CASSQGVALGGYEQFF.

V usage is TRBV19 and J usage is TRBJ2-4, with D hard to call. The CDR3 is 14 amino acids. Trimming removed 1 base at V and 0 bases at J, with 4 bases between. Germline V gene sequence: CDR1 LNHDA, CDR2 SQIVND (reference sequence). CDR3 residues: CASSIGLAKNIQYF. CDR3 sequence (DNA): TGTGCCAGTAGTATAGGTCTAGCCAAAAACATTCAGTACTTC.

This clone showed up just once. This chain connects TRBV5-4 to TRBJ1-1, with 11 nucleotides matching TRBD1. CDR3 length equals 18 residues. After removal of 4 bases from V and 4 bases from J, the junction contained 15 bases not matched to a gene. Germline CDR1 and CDR2: SGHNT and YYREEE (reference sequence). CDR3 nucleotide sequence: TGTGCCAGCAGCCTCGCACCGGGACAGGGGGGAGCAAGCACTGAAGCTTTCTTT. This encodes CASSLAPGQGGASTEAFF.

V is TRBV4-3 and J is TRBJ2-4; TRBD2 agrees at 8 bases. The junction had 4 bases not matched to a gene; V was cut back by 1 base and J by 2 bases. This CDR3 has 16 amino acids. The germline CDR1 and CDR2 sequences are LGHNA and YSLEER. CDR3 sequence (DNA): TGCGCCAGCAGCCAAGCCGGGGGGGGTCCCAAAAACATTCAGTACTTC. The encoded protein is CASSQAGGGPKNIQYF.

This rearrangement joins TRBV6-5 to TRBJ1-2, with D possibly matching TRBD1 (6 bases). Per the germline V gene, CDR1 is MNHEY and CDR2 is SVGAGI. This CDR3 has 13 amino acids. Trimming shortened V by 7 bases and J by 12 bases, and 21 bases separated the two germline ends. CDR3 bases: TGTGCCAGCACCCAGGACAGAGCCGGGCCCCACACCTTC. Amino acid sequence: CASTQDRAGPHTF.

The chain uses TRBV2 and TRBJ2-1; maybe TRBD1 (5 bases). Germline CDR1 reads SNHLY; CDR2 reads FYNNEI. V lost 4 bases, J lost 4 bases, and 8 bases lay in between. The CDR3 consists of 13 residues. CDR3: CASSADSYNEQFF. In DNA form, the CDR3 reads TGTGCCAGCAGTGCTGACAGTTACAATGAGCAGTTCTTC.

This chain links TRBV4-1 with TRBJ2-7; no clear D gene. The CDR3 runs to 17 residues. Germline loops: CDR1 MGHRA, CDR2 YSYEKL. Trimming cost V 1 base and J 3 bases, with 19 bases left between them. The CDR3 DNA reads as TGCGCCAGCAGCCAAGCCCCCCACCAGCAGGATCTCTACGAGCAGTACTTC. As protein: CASSQAPHQQDLYEQYF.

The chain links TRBV10-3 to TRBJ2-3, with D tentatively TRBD2 (5 bases). The CDR3 contains 16 residues. CDR1 and CDR2 (germline): ENHRY, SYGVKD. Trimming took off 4 bases at V and 0 bases at J, with 14 bases between the two ends. This chain's CDR3 is CAISGAGGLSTDTQYF. The CDR3 nucleotides read TGTGCCATCAGTGGGGCGGGCGGACTGAGCACAGATACGCAGTATTTT.

The chain couples TRBV28 to TRBJ1-5, with 10 positions matching TRBD1. The CDR3 has 15 residues. After removal of 10 bases from V and 6 bases from J, the junction contained 12 bases not matched to a gene. Germline V gives CDR1 MDHEN, CDR2 SYDVKM. DNA for the CDR3: TGTGCCACCCCCATCGGGACAGGGGACTGTCAGCCCCAGCATTTT. Amino acids: CATPIGTGDCQPQHF.